This T cell receptor beta chain is from a study of cytomegalovirus exposure and HLA in healthy donors. Study-wide background: A subsequent analysis reported that the 95 to 150 validation repertoires were produced on the same platform that had also been used for the 600 to 700 first-cohort repertoires.

Study-level results: According to reports, the classifier identified cytomegalovirus status with high specificity and sensitivity. Across donors, most TCRs were seen rarely, yet some public ones were widespread. The listing of 150 to 200 TCR beta chains classed them as cytomegalovirus-associated.

About this clone: Its antigen is unknown.

Produced via immunoSEQ multiplex PCR; TCRdb's table is partial and in-frame only. The data hold 140,000 or so clones, with 91% observed a single time. CDR1 and CDR2 (germline): SGDLS, YYNGEE. The CDR3 has 15 residues. The J segment lost 2 bases and the V segment lost 5 bases, leaving 6 bases of the junction unmatched. The genes are TRBV9 and TRBJ1-1, with TRBD1 identical over 10 bases. This TCR derives from a man younger than 35 in good health and CMV-seronegative. Material for sequencing was PBMCs. The CDR3 bases are TGTGCCAGCAGGAAAGGGGACAGGGGAAACACTGAAGCTTTCTTT. Protein sequence: CASRKGDRGNTEAFF.